Listed here is a single T cell receptor (beta chain). The entry originates in a study of blood T cell repertoires in COVID-19. Sequencing was performed with immunoSEQ multiplex PCR; in TCRdb, only in-frame clones are kept and a portion is missing. The sample contains about 220,000 clones, 82% of which appear only once. Trimming removed 3 bases at V and 7 bases at J, with 7 bases between. CDR1 and CDR2 from the germline V gene are DFQATT and SNEGSKA (reference sequence). The CDR3 is made up of 12 amino acids. This sequence joins TRBV20-1 and TRBJ1-6; tentatively, D is TRBD1 (5 bases). The sequenced sample was PBMCs or T cells enriched from blood (not recorded which). This clonotype originated in a woman aged 55-75 years who had recovered from COVID-19. CDR3 sequence (DNA): TGCAGTGCTAGTAACAGGAATTCACCCCTCCACTTT. Protein product: CSASNRNSPLHF.